This is a list of T cell receptor beta chains from one sample in a study of blood T cell repertoires in COVID-19. Sequenced by immunoSEQ multiplex PCR; TCRdb stores in-frame clones only, minus some. Among roughly 180,000 clones, about four fifths were seen once, and the ten largest hold roughly 4%. Sequenced material: PBMCs or T cells enriched from blood (not recorded which). These receptors were taken from a woman in her 50s in a cohort exposed to, infected with or recovered from COVID-19 (not recorded which). CDR3s include the opening cysteine and the closing phenylalanine or tryptophan. The order of the fields is D gene, V gene, J gene, clone size, CDR3 protein, CDR3 DNA. The D gene is left open where the match is weak. Rows give clone size only sometimes, using once, few, many, or a class for an expanded clone.

d_gene: NA
v_gene: TRBV5-6
j_gene: TRBJ2-3
abundance: NA
CDR3aa: CASSFSGGWGDTQYF
CDR3nt: TGTGCCAGCAGCTTTTCTGGGGGCTGGGGAGATACGCAGTATTTT

d_gene: TRBD2
v_gene: TRBV19
j_gene: TRBJ2-1
abundance: NA
CDR3aa: CASSLPRLAGSLNEQFF
CDR3nt: TGTGCCAGTAGCCTCCCGAGGCTAGCGGGATCCCTCAATGAGCAGTTCTTC

d_gene: NA
v_gene: TRBV2
j_gene: TRBJ2-7
abundance: NA
CDR3aa: CASRRRGGAYEQYF
CDR3nt: TGTGCCAGCAGAAGAAGGGGGGGGGCCTACGAGCAGTACTTC

d_gene: NA
v_gene: TRBV7-2
j_gene: TRBJ2-4
abundance: NA
CDR3aa: CASSLGLQSDIQYF
CDR3nt: TGTGCCAGCAGCTTAGGATTGCAGTCAGACATTCAGTACTTC

d_gene: NA
v_gene: TRBV6-1
j_gene: TRBJ1-2
abundance: NA
CDR3aa: CASSEQGYNGYTF
CDR3nt: TGTGCCAGCAGTGAACAGGGCTATAATGGCTACACCTTC

d_gene: TRBD2
v_gene: TRBV3-1/TRBV3-2
j_gene: TRBJ2-3
abundance: NA
CDR3aa: CASERGSTDTQYF
CDR3nt: TGTGCCAGTGAGCGGGGTAGCACAGATACGCAGTATTTT

d_gene: NA
v_gene: TRBV5-4
j_gene: TRBJ2-1
abundance: NA
CDR3aa: CASSLRLNNEQFF
CDR3nt: TGTGCCAGCAGCTTAAGACTAAACAATGAGCAGTTCTTC

d_gene: TRBD2
v_gene: TRBV13
j_gene: TRBJ2-1
abundance: NA
CDR3aa: CASSSGDSLAGLSYNEQFF
CDR3nt: TGTGCCAGCAGCTCTGGGGACTCCTTAGCGGGGCTCTCCTACAATGAGCAGTTCTTC

d_gene: NA
v_gene: TRBV10-3
j_gene: TRBJ1-6
abundance: NA
CDR3aa: CAISDLLYSYNSPLHF
CDR3nt: TGTGCCATCAGTGATCTTCTGTACTCCTATAATTCACCCCTCCACTTT

d_gene: NA
v_gene: TRBV12-5
j_gene: TRBJ1-1
abundance: NA
CDR3aa: CASAQTGKKTEAFF
CDR3nt: TGTGCTAGTGCCCAAACAGGGAAAAAAACTGAAGCTTTCTTT

d_gene: NA
v_gene: TRBV12-3/TRBV12-4
j_gene: TRBJ1-1
abundance: NA
CDR3aa: CATRTVYEAFF
CDR3nt: TGTGCCACTCGGACAGTTTATGAAGCTTTCTTT

d_gene: TRBD1
v_gene: TRBV2
j_gene: TRBJ2-7
abundance: once
CDR3aa: CASTPRTGLDYEQYF
CDR3nt: TGTGCCAGCACTCCCCGGACAGGATTAGACTACGAGCAGTACTTC

d_gene: NA
v_gene: TRBV3-1/TRBV3-2
j_gene: TRBJ1-6
abundance: once
CDR3aa: CASSPVGRNSPLHF
CDR3nt: TGTGCCAGCAGCCCAGTGGGGAGGAATTCACCCCTCCACTTT

d_gene: NA
v_gene: TRBV28
j_gene: TRBJ1-2
abundance: NA
CDR3aa: CASNRVNYGYTF
CDR3nt: TGTGCCAGCAACAGGGTAAACTATGGCTACACCTTC

d_gene: NA
v_gene: TRBV6-5
j_gene: TRBJ2-1
abundance: NA
CDR3aa: CASTGGGYNEQFF
CDR3nt: TGTGCCAGCACCGGAGGCGGCTACAATGAGCAGTTCTTC

d_gene: NA
v_gene: TRBV6-1
j_gene: TRBJ2-7
abundance: NA
CDR3aa: CASSEALGGMNEQYF
CDR3nt: TGTGCCAGCAGTGAAGCGCTTGGAGGGATGAACGAGCAGTACTTC

d_gene: TRBD1
v_gene: TRBV2
j_gene: TRBJ2-2
abundance: NA
CDR3aa: CASSARTGGASTGELFF
CDR3nt: TGTGCCAGCAGTGCACGTACAGGGGGCGCATCCACCGGGGAGCTGTTTTTT